This T cell receptor beta chain is from a study of T cell repertoires in cytomegalovirus infection. Germline loops: CDR1 LNHDA, CDR2 SQIVND (reference sequence). CDR3 length: 15 amino acids. The V and J ends lost 5 bases and 1 base respectively, with 14 bases between them. MiXCR was run by TCRdb on the reads, yielding one entry per CDR3 protein. The table records approximately 500,000 distinct CDR3 sequences, about 11% of them present only once. The rearrangement links TRBV19 to TRBJ1-1; D remains unclear. The sequenced sample consisted of PBMCs. The TCR was taken from a human donor in good health (CMV status not recorded). Some clones in this sample may be carry-over from other donors' samples. The CDR3 coding sequence is TGTGCCAGTAGTCCCACGGGGAAGGGGAACACTGAAGCTTTCTTT. This gives the protein CASSPTGKGNTEAFF.